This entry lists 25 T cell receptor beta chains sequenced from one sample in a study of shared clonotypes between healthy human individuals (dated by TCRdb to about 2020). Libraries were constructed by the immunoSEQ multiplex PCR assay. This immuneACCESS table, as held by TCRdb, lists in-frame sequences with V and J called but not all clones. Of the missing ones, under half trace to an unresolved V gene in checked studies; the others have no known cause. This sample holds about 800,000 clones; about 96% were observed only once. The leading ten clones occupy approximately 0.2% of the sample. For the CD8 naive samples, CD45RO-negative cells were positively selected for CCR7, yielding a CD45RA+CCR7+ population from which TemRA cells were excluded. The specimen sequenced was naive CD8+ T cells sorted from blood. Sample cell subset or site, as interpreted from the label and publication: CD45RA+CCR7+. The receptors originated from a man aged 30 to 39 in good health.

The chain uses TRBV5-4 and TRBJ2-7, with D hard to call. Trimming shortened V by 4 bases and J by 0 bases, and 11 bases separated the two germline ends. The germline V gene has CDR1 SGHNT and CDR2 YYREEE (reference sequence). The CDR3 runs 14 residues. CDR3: CASSRILSSYEQYF. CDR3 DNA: TGTGCCAGCAGCCGGATCCTGAGCTCCTACGAGCAGTACTTC.

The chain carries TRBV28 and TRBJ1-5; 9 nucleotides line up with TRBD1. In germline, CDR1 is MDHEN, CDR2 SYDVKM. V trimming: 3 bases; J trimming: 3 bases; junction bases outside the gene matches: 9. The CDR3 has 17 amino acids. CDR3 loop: CASSFLTGQGSNQPQHF. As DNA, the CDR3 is TGTGCCAGCAGTTTTTTGACGGGACAGGGTTCCAATCAGCCCCAGCATTTT.

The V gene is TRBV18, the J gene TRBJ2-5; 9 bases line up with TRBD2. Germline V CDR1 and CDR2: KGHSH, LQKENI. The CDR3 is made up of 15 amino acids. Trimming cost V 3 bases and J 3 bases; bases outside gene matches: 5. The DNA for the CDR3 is TGTGCCAGCTCACCCGGGACTAGCAGAAAAGAGACCCAGTACTTC. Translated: CASSPGTSRKETQYF.

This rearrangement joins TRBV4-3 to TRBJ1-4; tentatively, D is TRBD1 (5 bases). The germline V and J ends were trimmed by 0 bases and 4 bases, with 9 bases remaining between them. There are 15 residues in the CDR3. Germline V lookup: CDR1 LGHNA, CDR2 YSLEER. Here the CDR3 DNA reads TGCGCCAGCAGCCAAGATGACAGTAATAATGAAAAACTGTTTTTT. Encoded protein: CASSQDDSNNEKLFF.

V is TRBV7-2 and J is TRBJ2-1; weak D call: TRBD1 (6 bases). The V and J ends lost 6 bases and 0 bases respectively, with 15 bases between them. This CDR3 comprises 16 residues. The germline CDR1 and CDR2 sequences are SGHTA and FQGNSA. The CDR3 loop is CASSRIGQSSYNEQFF. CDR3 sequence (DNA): TGTGCCAGCAGTAGAATCGGACAGAGCTCCTACAATGAGCAGTTCTTC.

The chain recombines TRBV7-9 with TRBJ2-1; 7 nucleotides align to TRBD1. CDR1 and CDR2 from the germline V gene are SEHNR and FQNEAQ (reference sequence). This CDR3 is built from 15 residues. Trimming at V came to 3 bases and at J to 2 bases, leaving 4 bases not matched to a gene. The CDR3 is CASSFSQGAYNEQFF. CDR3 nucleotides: TGTGCCAGCAGCTTTTCGCAGGGGGCCTACAATGAGCAGTTCTTC.

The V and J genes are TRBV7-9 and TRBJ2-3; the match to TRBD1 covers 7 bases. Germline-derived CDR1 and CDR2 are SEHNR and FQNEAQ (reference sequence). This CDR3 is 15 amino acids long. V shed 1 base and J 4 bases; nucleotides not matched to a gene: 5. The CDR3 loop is CASSLVSGGSDTQYF. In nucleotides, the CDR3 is TGTGCCAGCAGCTTAGTATCAGGGGGATCAGATACGCAGTATTTT.

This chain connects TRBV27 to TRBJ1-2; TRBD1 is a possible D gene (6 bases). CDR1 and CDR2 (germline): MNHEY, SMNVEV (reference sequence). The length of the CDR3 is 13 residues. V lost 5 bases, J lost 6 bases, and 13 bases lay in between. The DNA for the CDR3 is TGTGCCAGCAGTACAGGGCTTCTTGATGGCTACACCTTC. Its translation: CASSTGLLDGYTF.

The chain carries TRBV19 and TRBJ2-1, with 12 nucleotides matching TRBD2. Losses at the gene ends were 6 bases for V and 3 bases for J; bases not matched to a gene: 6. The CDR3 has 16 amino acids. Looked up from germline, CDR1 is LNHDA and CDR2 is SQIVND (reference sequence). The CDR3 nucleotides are TGTGCCAGTAGCGAACTAGCGGGAGGTCACTACAATGAGCAGTTCTTC. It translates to CASSELAGGHYNEQFF.

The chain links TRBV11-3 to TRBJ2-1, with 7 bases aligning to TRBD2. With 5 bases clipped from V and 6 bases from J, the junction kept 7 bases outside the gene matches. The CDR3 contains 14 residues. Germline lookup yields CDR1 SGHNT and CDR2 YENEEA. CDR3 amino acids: CASSPRDYLNEQFF. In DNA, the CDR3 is TGTGCCAGCAGCCCCCGGGACTACCTCAATGAGCAGTTCTTC.

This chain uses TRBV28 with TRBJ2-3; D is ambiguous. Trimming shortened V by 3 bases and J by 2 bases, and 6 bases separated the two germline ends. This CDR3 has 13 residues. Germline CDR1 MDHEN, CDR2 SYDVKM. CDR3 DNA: TGTGCCAGCAGTTTGGAGATCACAGATACGCAGTATTTT. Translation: CASSLEITDTQYF.

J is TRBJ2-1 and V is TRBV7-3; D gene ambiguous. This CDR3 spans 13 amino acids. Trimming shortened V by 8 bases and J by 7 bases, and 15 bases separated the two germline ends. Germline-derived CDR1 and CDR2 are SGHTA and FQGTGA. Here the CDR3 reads CASSTELGNEQFF. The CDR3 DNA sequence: TGTGCCAGCTCCACGGAGCTTGGAAATGAGCAGTTCTTC.

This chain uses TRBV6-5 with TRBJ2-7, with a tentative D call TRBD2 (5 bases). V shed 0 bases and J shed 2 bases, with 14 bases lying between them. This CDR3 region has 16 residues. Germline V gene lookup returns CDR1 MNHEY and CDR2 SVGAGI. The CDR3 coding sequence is TGTGCCAGCAGTTACTCTTGGCGGGCCGTGCCCTACGAGCAGTACTTC. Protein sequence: CASSYSWRAVPYEQYF.

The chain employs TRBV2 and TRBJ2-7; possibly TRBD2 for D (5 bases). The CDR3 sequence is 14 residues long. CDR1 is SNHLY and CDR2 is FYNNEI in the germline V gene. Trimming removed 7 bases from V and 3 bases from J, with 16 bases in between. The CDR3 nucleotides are TGTGCCAGCACCTGGGTTGAGGGCTTCTACGAGCAGTACTTC. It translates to CASTWVEGFYEQYF.

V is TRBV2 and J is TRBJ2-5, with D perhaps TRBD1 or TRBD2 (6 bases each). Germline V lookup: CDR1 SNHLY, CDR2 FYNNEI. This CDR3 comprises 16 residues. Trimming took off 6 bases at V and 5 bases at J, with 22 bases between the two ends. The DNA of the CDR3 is TGTGCCAGCAGCGCCCCCGGGGGCAGGGCATGGGAGACCCAGTACTTC. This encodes CASSAPGGRAWETQYF.

The CDR3 protein is CASSSLGDRQPNTGELFF. Written as DNA, the CDR3 is TGTGCCAGCAGTTCCCTGGGCGACAGACAACCGAACACCGGGGAGCTGTTTTTT. The chain combines TRBV27 with TRBJ2-2; D is perhaps TRBD1 (5 bases). In germline, CDR1 is MNHEY, CDR2 SMNVEV (reference sequence). This CDR3 contains 18 residues. The V end lost 4 bases, the J end lost 0 bases, and 18 bases lay between the germline ends.

This CDR3 is CASSPRGEHGGYTF. DNA of the CDR3: TGTGCCAGCAGTCCTAGAGGGGAGCACGGTGGCTACACCTTC. This chain uses TRBV7-9 with TRBJ1-2; tentative D call: TRBD1 (5 bases). V lost 6 bases and J lost 7, with 18 bases in between. The CDR3 totals 14 residues. Germline V gene sequence: CDR1 SEHNR, CDR2 FQNEAQ (reference sequence).

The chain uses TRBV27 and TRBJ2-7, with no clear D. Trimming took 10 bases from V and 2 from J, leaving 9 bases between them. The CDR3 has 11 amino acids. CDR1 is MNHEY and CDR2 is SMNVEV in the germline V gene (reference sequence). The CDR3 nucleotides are TGTGCCACCGCTGGTACCTACGAGCAGTACTTC. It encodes CATAGTYEQYF.

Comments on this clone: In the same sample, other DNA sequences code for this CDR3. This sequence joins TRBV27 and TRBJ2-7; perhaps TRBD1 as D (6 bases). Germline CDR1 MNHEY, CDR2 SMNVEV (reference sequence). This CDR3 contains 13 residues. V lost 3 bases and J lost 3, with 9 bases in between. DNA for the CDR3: TGTGCCAGCAGTTTGGGGACATACTACGAGCAGTACTTC. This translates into CASSLGTYYEQYF.

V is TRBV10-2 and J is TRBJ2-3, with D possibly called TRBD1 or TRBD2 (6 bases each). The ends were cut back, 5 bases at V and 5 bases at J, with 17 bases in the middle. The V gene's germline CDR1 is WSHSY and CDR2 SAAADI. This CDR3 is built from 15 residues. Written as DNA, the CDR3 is TGCGCCAGCAGTCCGGGGACTGGAGGGGGAGATACGCAGTATTTT. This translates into CASSPGTGGGDTQYF.

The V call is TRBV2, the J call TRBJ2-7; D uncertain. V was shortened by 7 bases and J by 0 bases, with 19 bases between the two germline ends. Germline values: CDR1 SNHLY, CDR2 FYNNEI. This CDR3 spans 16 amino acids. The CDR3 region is CASIYSTPGSSYEQYF. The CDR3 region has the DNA TGTGCCAGCATTTACTCGACACCCGGGTCCTCCTACGAGCAGTACTTC.

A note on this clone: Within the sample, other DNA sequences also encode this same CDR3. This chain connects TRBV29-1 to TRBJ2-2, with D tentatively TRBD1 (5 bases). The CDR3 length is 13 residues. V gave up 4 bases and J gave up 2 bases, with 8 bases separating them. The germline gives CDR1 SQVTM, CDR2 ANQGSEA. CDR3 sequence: CSVARENTGELFF. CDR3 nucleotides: TGCAGCGTTGCCAGGGAAAACACCGGGGAGCTGTTTTTT.

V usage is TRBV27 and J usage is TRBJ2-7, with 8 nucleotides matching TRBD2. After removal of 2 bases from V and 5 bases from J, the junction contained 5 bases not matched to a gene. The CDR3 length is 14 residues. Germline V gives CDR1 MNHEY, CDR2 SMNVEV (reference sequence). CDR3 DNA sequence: TGTGCCAGCAGTTTACTAGCGGGTCCAGACGAGCAGTACTTC. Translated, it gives CASSLLAGPDEQYF.

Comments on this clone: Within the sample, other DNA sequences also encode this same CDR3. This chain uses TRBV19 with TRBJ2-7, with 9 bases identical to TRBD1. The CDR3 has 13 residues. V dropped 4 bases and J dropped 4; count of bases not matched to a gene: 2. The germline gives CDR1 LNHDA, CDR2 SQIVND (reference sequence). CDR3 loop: CASSTGTGYEQYF. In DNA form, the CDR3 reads TGTGCCAGTAGTACCGGGACAGGGTACGAGCAGTACTTC.

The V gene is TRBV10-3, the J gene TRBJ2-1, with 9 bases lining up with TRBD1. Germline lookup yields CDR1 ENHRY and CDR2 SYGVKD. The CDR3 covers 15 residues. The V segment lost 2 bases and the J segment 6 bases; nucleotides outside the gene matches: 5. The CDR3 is CAISETGTGSNEQFF. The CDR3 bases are TGTGCCATCAGTGAGACCGGGACAGGGTCCAATGAGCAGTTCTTC.